The 21 T cell receptor beta chains below all came from one sample that was sequenced in a study of blood T cell repertoires in COVID-19. Some clones are missing from TCRdb's copy, which holds only in-frame ones; the method was immunoSEQ multiplex PCR. The sample includes approximately 440,000 clones, about 85% of them seen just once. The sequenced sample was PBMCs or T cells enriched from blood (not recorded which). The source of these receptors is a woman younger than 30 who had recovered from COVID-19.

The chain uses TRBV6-5 and TRBJ2-2; maybe TRBD2 (7 bases). Trimming took 10 bases from V and 2 from J, leaving 14 bases between them. Germline CDR1 and CDR2: MNHEY and SVGAGI. The CDR3 runs 14 residues. The CDR3 here is CATQRGGNTGELFF. In DNA form, the CDR3 reads TGTGCCACCCAAAGGGGGGGAAACACCGGGGAGCTGTTTTTT.

This rearrangement joins TRBV9 to TRBJ1-4, with 7 bases aligning to TRBD1. Germline lookup yields CDR1 SGDLS and CDR2 YYNGEE. V lost 0 bases to trimming and J lost 4 bases; unmatched junction nucleotides: 3. This CDR3 region has 15 residues. The CDR3, as DNA: TGTGCCAGCAGCGTAGGACAGGGAATTAATGAAAAACTGTTTTTT. Translation gives CASSVGQGINEKLFF.

This chain joins TRBV28 and TRBJ1-4, with D uncertain. Trimming took 3 bases from V and 5 from J, leaving 16 bases between them. The CDR3 sequence is 16 residues long. The germline V gene encodes CDR1 MDHEN and CDR2 SYDVKM. CDR3 amino acids: CASSFPREGMNEKLFF. CDR3 bases: TGTGCCAGCAGTTTTCCCCGGGAGGGTATGAATGAAAAACTGTTTTTT.

The chain joins TRBV2 to TRBJ2-5; a possible D gene is TRBD2 (6 bases). Germline CDR1 is SNHLY and CDR2 is FYNNEI. V shed 6 bases and J shed 9 bases, with 11 bases lying between them. This CDR3 region has 11 residues. The CDR3 here is CASRTGEAQYF. The CDR3 DNA follows: TGTGCCAGCAGGACCGGGGAGGCCCAGTACTTC.

In its sample, this clone was seen a few times. V usage is TRBV19 and J usage is TRBJ1-3; D remains ambiguous. This CDR3 has 14 residues. The germline V and J ends were trimmed by 6 bases and 4 bases, with 13 bases remaining between them. The germline V gene encodes CDR1 LNHDA and CDR2 SQIVND (reference sequence). The CDR3 DNA is TGTGCCAGTAGAATTACAGCCGCCGGAAACACCATATATTTT. Translated, it gives CASRITAAGNTIYF.

V gene TRBV11-2 combines with J gene TRBJ1-2, with TRBD1 matching over 7 bases. From germline, CDR1 is SGHAT and CDR2 FQNNGV. Germline trimming cut 5 bases from V and 4 bases from J; bases unmatched to any gene: 7. The CDR3 covers 14 residues. The CDR3 DNA reads TGTGCCAGCAGCCGAGAGGGGGCGACCTATGGCTACACCTTC. Its translation: CASSREGATYGYTF.

V is TRBV28 and J is TRBJ2-3; D is unresolved. Germline values: CDR1 MDHEN, CDR2 SYDVKM. V was shortened by 3 bases and J by 10 bases, with 14 bases between the two germline ends. The CDR3 length is 13 residues. The CDR3: CASSFVLPVSQYF. CDR3 nucleotide sequence: TGTGCCAGCAGTTTTGTACTGCCGGTGTCGCAGTATTTT.

The chain carries TRBV19 and TRBJ2-1; possible D gene TRBD1, 6 bases. The CDR3 is 14 residues long. CDR1 is LNHDA, CDR2 SQIVND, per germline (reference sequence). The V end lost 4 bases, the J end lost 5 bases, and 12 bases lay between the germline ends. CDR3: CASSTSDRDNEQFF. CDR3 sequence (DNA): TGTGCCAGTAGTACCTCGGACAGAGACAATGAGCAGTTCTTC.

The chain joins TRBV10-1 to TRBJ1-5; D gene uncertain. CDR3 length: 14 amino acids. Germline CDR1 is WNHNN and CDR2 is SYGVQD (reference sequence). V lost 3 bases and J 7 bases, leaving 13 bases between the germline ends. The CDR3 loop reads CASSDVTARQPQHF. CDR3 nucleotide sequence: TGCGCCAGCAGTGATGTTACAGCTCGACAGCCCCAGCATTTT.

The V call is TRBV19, the J call TRBJ1-5, with a weak D call TRBD1 (6 bases). V shed 4 bases and J shed 5 bases, with 24 bases lying between them. This CDR3 contains 18 residues. The germline V gene encodes CDR1 LNHDA and CDR2 SQIVND (reference sequence). The DNA for the CDR3 is TGTGCCAGTAGTAACGACCGGGACATAGGGGGAATCGATCAGCCCCAGCATTTT. Residues: CASSNDRDIGGIDQPQHF.

The chain joins TRBV21-1 to TRBJ1-2. TRBV21-1 is an annotated pseudogene. The CDR3 extends over 18 amino acids. The CDR3 nucleotides are TGTGCCAGCAGCAAAGGAGCCACAACCCCCGGAACTACCTATGGCTACACCTTC. Protein: CASSKGATTPGTTYGYTF.

This chain connects TRBV6-6 to TRBJ2-5; tentatively, D is TRBD2 (6 bases). V shed 7 bases and J shed 2 bases, with 11 bases lying between them. The length of the CDR3 is 13 residues. CDR1 MNHNY and CDR2 SVGAGI come from the germline V gene (reference sequence). The CDR3 DNA follows: TGTGCCAGCAAACCGGGGGATCAAGAGACCCAGTACTTC. Translating gives CASKPGDQETQYF.

This chain uses TRBV7-8 with TRBJ1-1, with TRBD1 matching over 10 bases. Germline V gene sequence: CDR1 SGHVS, CDR2 FQNEAQ. CDR3 length: 18 residues. After removal of 4 bases from V and 4 bases from J, the junction contained 15 bases not matched to a gene. CDR3 sequence reads: CASSSFTRDRGLGTEAFF. CDR3 coding DNA: TGTGCCAGCAGCTCCTTTACTAGGGACAGGGGTTTGGGCACTGAAGCTTTCTTT. Drawing the rest from reference TRBV7-8 and TRBJ1-1, the complete variable domain is GAGVSQSPRYKVAKRGQDVALRCDPISGHVSLFWYQQALGQGPEFLTYFQNEAQLDKSGLPSDRFFAERPEGSVSTLKIQRTQQEDSAVYLCASSSFTRDRGLGTEAFFGQGTRLTVV.

This sequence joins TRBV10-2 and TRBJ2-7; TRBD2 aligns across 10 bases. V shed 7 bases and J 0 bases; nucleotides not matched to a gene: 6. This CDR3 has 15 amino acids. The germline V gene has CDR1 WSHSY and CDR2 SAAADI. In nucleotides, the CDR3 is TGCGCCAGCAACACGGGACTAGCGAGCTCCTACGAGCAGTACTTC. It translates to CASNTGLASSYEQYF.

The rearrangement joins TRBV6-5 to TRBJ1-5, with 10 positions matching TRBD1. The V gene's germline CDR1 is MNHEY and CDR2 SVGAGI. This CDR3 contains 14 residues. The trim removed 5 bases at V and 5 bases at J, leaving 3 bases unmatched. The CDR3 sequence is CASSTGQGDQPQHF. The CDR3 coding sequence is TGTGCCAGCAGTACCGGACAGGGGGATCAGCCCCAGCATTTT.

This clone was observed a few times. The chain combines TRBV7-6 with TRBJ2-7; D is unresolved. CDR3 size: 12 residues. The V and J ends lost 4 bases and 0 bases respectively, with 4 bases between them. Germline CDR1 SGHVS, CDR2 FNYEAQ. The CDR3 DNA reads as TGTGCCAGCAGCTCCCTCTCCTACGAGCAGTACTTC. Translating gives CASSSLSYEQYF.

The sample holds one count of this clone. The genes are TRBV30 and TRBJ1-2; no firm D call. V lost 5 bases and J lost 1, with 11 bases in between. Germline V gene data show CDR1 as GTSNPN and CDR2 as SVGIG (reference sequence). The CDR3 is made up of 13 amino acids. CDR3 sequence (DNA): TGTGCCTGGCAGTGGGGAGTTAACTATGGCTACACCTTC. Protein product: CAWQWGVNYGYTF.

The chain links TRBV5-4 to TRBJ1-3; TRBD1 is a possible D gene (6 bases). Trimming took 2 bases from V and 4 from J, leaving 13 bases between them. Germline CDR1 reads SGHNT; CDR2 reads YYREEE (reference sequence). This CDR3 has 15 amino acids. The CDR3 nucleotides are TGTGCCAGCAGCTTCGGGACATCATCAGGAAACACCATATATTTT. It yields the protein CASSFGTSSGNTIYF.

The V gene is TRBV23-1, the J gene TRBJ1-6; 7 nucleotides match TRBD1. TRBV23-1 is classed as an ORF, of uncertain function. The CDR3 covers 19 residues. Unmatched junction bases numbered 10, after V lost 2 bases and J lost 0 bases. The CDR3 is CASSQPEGALSSYNSPLHF. The CDR3 DNA reads TGCGCCAGCAGTCAACCGGAGGGGGCGTTAAGCTCCTATAATTCACCCCTCCACTTT.

This chain uses TRBV30 with TRBJ1-2; D is unresolved. This CDR3 region has 15 residues. Trimming shortened V by 1 base and J by 6 bases, and 18 bases separated the two germline ends. Germline CDR1 and CDR2: GTSNPN and SVGIG (reference sequence). The CDR3 loop is CAWSDPGLKRNGYTF. DNA for the CDR3: TGTGCCTGGAGTGATCCCGGGTTGAAAAGGAATGGCTACACCTTC.

The gene calls are TRBV5-1 and TRBJ2-2; TRBD2 might be the D (5 bases). The CDR3 extends over 14 amino acids. Trimming pared 2 bases from V and 1 base from J, leaving 6 bases between. Germline loops: CDR1 SGHRS, CDR2 YFSETQ. Written as DNA, the CDR3 is TGCGCCAGCAGCTTAGCGGAGAACACCGGGGAGCTGTTTTTT. Its protein product is CASSLAENTGELFF.